The sequence of this T cell receptor beta chain was determined in a study of CD8+ T cells in alopecia areata. Notes on the study in general: There were also resident alphabeta T cells of normal skin sequenced in scalp samples.

Stated treatment: oral pan-JAK inhibitor, 5-10 mg twice daily. Patients with alopecia areata provided lesional scalp punch biopsies as well as peripheral blood. On this clone itself: Its antigen is not known.

In each case, RNA was isolated and then reverse transcribed into cDNA as the sequencing template. Generated by immunoSEQ multiplex PCR, the TCRdb table keeps only in-frame clones and is missing some. The sample consists of roughly 100,000 clones, about nine tenths of them appearing once. CDR1 MNHEY and CDR2 SMNVEV come from the germline V gene (reference sequence). The CDR3 is 12 residues long. The V end lost 6 bases, the J end lost 7 bases, and 13 bases lay between the germline ends. The chain joins TRBV27 to TRBJ2-7; TRBD2 might be the D (5 bases). Here the sequenced sample was CD8+ T cells sorted from blood, taken around week 30, from a patient treated with tofacitinib. The clonotype was recovered from a human donor with alopecia areata. Written as DNA, the CDR3 is TGTGCCAGCAGACCGATGTCGGGAGAGCAGTACTTC. Amino acid sequence: CASRPMSGEQYF.